The T cell receptor beta chain under discussion was sequenced for a study of control samples from healthy donors and cancer patients. After removal of 4 bases from V and 3 bases from J, the junction contained 5 bases not matched to a gene. The CDR3 totals 15 residues. CDR1 and CDR2 from the germline V gene are SGHDT and YYEEEE. TCRdb keeps only in-frame clones here, not all; method: immunoSEQ multiplex PCR. The data show about 140,000 clones, around 90% seen once. Input material: blood. The rearrangement links TRBV5-6 to TRBJ2-5, with 11 bases that match TRBD1. The TCR originated in a man aged 25-40 years in good health. As DNA, the CDR3 is TGTGCCAGCAGCCCCCCGGGACAGGGGGAAGAGACCCAGTACTTC. Its translation: CASSPPGQGEETQYF. The full variable domain, rest sourced from reference TRBV5-6 and TRBJ2-5, is DAGVTQSPTHLIKTRGQQVTLRCSPKSGHDTVSWYQQALGQGPQFIFQYYEEEERQRGNFPDRFSGHQFPNYSSELNVNALLLGDSALYLCASSPPGQGEETQYFGPGTRLLVL.